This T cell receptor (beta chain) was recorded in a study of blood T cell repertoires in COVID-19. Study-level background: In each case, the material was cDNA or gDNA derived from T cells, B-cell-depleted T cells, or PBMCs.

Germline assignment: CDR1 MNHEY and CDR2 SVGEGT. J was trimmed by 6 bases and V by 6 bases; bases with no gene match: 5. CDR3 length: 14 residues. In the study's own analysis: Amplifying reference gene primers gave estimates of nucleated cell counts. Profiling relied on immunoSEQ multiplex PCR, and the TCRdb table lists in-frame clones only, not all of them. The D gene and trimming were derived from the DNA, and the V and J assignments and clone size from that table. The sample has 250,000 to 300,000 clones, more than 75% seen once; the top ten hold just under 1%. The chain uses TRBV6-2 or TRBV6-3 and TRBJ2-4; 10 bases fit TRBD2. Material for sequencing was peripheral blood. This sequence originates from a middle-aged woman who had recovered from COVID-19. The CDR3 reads CASSPASGRNIQYF. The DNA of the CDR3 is TGTGCCAGCAGCCCGGCTAGCGGGAGAAACATTCAGTACTTC.